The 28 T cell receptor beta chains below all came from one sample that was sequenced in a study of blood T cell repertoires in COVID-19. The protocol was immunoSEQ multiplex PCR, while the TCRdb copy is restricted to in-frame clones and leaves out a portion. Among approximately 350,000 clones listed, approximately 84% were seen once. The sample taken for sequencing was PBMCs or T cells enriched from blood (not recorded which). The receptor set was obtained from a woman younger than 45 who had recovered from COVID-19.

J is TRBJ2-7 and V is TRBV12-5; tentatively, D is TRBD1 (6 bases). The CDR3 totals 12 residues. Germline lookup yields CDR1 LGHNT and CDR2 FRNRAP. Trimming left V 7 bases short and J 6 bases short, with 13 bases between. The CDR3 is CASAYSGAEQYF. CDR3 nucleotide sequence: TGTGCTAGTGCCTACTCAGGGGCCGAGCAGTACTTC.

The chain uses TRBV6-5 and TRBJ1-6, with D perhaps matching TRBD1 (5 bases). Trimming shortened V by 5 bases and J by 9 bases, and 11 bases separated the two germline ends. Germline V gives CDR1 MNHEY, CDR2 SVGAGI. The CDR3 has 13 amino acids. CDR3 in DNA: TGTGCCAGCAGTAGAGTCAGGGTTTCACCCCTCCACTTT. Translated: CASSRVRVSPLHF.

CDR3 sequence (DNA): TGTGCCAGCAGTCTGAAGGGGGCTAATAGCCCTACGACCATATATTTT. Residues: CASSLKGANSPTTIYF. The gene calls are TRBV2 and TRBJ1-3, with 7 bases identical to TRBD1. Germline values: CDR1 SNHLY, CDR2 FYNNEI. The V segment lost 5 bases and the J segment 10 bases; nucleotides outside the gene matches: 17. This CDR3 has 16 amino acids.

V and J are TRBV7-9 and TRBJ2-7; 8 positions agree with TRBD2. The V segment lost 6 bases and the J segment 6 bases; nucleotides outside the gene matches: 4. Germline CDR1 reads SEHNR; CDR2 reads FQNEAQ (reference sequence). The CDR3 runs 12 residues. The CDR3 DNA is TGTGCCAGCAGACAGGCGGGGGGCGAGCAGTACTTC. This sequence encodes CASRQAGGEQYF.

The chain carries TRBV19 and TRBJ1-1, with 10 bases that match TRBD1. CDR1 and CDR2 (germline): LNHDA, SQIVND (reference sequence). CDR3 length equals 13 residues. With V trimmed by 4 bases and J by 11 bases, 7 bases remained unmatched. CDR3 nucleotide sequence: TGTGCCAGTAGTAGTGGGACAGGGGCGTGGGCTTTCTTT. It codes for CASSSGTGAWAFF.

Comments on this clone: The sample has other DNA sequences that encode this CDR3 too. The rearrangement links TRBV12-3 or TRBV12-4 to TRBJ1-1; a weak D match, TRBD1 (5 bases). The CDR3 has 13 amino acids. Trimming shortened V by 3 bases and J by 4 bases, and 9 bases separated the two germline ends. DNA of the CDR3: TGTGCCAGCAGTTTTAGGGGCCTCACTGAAGCTTTCTTT. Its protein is CASSFRGLTEAFF.

In nucleotides, the CDR3 is TGTGCCAGCAGCCGACCTCCAGGGGAAGTGGGCACTGAAGCTTTCTTT. Residues: CASSRPPGEVGTEAFF. The chain couples TRBV28 to TRBJ1-1; the D gene is possibly TRBD1 (6 bases). Trimming stripped 6 bases from V and 4 bases from J, with 21 bases between. This CDR3 comprises 16 residues. Germline V gives CDR1 MDHEN, CDR2 SYDVKM.

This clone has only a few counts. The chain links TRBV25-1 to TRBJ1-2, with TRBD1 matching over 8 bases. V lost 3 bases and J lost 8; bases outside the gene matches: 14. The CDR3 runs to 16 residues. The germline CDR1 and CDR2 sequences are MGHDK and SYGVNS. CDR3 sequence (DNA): TGTGCCAGCAGTGACCTCAGGACAGGGATCGGCATGGGCTACACCTTC. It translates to CASSDLRTGIGMGYTF.

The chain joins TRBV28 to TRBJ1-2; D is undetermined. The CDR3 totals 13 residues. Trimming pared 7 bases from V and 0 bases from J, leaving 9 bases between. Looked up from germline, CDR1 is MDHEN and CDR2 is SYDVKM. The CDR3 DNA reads TGTGCCAGCACTCTATTAGCTAACTATGGCTACACCTTC. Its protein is CASTLLANYGYTF.

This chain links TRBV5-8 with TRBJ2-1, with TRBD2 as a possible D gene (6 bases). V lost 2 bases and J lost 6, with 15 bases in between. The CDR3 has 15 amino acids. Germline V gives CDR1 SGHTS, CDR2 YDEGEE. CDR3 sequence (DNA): TGTGCCAGCAGCTTTTACGGGGGAACCCTCAATGAGCAGTTCTTC. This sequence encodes CASSFYGGTLNEQFF. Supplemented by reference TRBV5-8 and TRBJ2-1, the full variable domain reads EAGVTQSPTHLIKTRGQQATLRCSPISGHTSVYWYQQALGLGLQFLLWYDEGEERNRGNFPPRFSGRQFPNYSSELNVNALELEDSALYLCASSFYGGTLNEQFFGPGTRLTVL.

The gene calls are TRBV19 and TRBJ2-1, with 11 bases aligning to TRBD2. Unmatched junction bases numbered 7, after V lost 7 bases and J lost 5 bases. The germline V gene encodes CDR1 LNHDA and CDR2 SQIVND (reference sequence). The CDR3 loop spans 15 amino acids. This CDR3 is CASTSLAGAHNEQFF. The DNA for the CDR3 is TGTGCCAGTACTTCACTAGCGGGAGCCCACAATGAGCAGTTCTTC. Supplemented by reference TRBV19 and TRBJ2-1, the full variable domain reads DGGITQSPKYLFRKEGQNVTLSCEQNLNHDAMYWYRQDPGQGLRLIYYSQIVNDFQKGDIAEGYSVSREKKESFPLTVTSAQKNPTAFYLCASTSLAGAHNEQFFGPGTRLTVL.

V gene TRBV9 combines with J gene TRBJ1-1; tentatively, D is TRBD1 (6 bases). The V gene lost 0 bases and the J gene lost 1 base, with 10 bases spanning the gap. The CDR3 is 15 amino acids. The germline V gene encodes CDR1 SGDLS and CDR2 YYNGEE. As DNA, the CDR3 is TGTGCCAGCAGCGTAGAGGGGGAACCGAACACTGAAGCTTTCTTT. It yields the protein CASSVEGEPNTEAFF. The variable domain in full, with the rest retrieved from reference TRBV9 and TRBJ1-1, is DSGVTQTPKHLITATGQRVTLRCSPRSGDLSVYWYQQSLDQGLQFLIQYYNGEERAKGNILERFSAQQFPDLHSELNLSSLELGDSALYFCASSVEGEPNTEAFFGQGTRLTVV.

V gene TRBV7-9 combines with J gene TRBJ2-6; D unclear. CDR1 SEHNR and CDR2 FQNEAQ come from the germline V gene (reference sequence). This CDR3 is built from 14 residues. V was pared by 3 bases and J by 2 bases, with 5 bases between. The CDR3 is CASSLAAGANVLTF. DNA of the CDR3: TGTGCCAGCAGCTTGGCAGCTGGGGCCAACGTCCTGACTTTC.

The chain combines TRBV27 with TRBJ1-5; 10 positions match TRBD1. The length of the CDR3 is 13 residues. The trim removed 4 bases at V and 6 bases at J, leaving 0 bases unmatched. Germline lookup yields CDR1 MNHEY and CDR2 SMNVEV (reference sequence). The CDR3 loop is CASSWDRGQPQHF. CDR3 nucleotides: TGTGCCAGCAGTTGGGACAGGGGTCAGCCCCAGCATTTT.

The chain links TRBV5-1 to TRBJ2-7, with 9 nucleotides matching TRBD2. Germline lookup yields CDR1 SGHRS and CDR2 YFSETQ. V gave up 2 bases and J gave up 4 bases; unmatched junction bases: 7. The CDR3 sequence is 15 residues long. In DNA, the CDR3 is TGCGCCAGCAGCTTTGCTTTAGCGGGGGAGTACGAGCAGTACTTC. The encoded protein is CASSFALAGEYEQYF. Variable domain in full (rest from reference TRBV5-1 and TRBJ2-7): KAGVTQTPRYLIKTRGQQVTLSCSPISGHRSVSWYQQTPGQGLQFLFEYFSETQRNKGNFPGRFSGRQFSNSRSEMNVSTLELGDSALYLCASSFALAGEYEQYFGPGTRLTVT.

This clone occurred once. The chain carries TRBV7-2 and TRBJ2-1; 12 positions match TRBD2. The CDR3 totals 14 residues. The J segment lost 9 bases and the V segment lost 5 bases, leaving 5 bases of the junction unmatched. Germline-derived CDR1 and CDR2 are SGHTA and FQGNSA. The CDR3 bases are TGTGCCAGCAGCCCGACTAGCGGGAGTACTGAGCAGTTCTTC. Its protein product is CASSPTSGSTEQFF.

CDR3 in amino acids: CASSPAASGYNEQFF. CDR3 DNA sequence: TGTGCCAGCAGCCCCGCTGCCAGCGGGTACAATGAGCAGTTCTTC. The chain recombines TRBV3-1 (or the pseudogene TRBV3-2) with TRBJ2-1; D may be TRBD2 (6 bases). The CDR3 extends over 15 amino acids. V lost 4 bases, J lost 4 bases, and 14 bases lay in between. The germline CDR1 and CDR2 sequences are LGHDT and YNNKEL (reference sequence).

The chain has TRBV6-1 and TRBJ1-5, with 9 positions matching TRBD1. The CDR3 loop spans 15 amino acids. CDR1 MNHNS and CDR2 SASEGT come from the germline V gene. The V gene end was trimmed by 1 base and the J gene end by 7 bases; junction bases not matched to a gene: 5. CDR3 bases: TGTGCCAGCAGTGAAGGAACAGGGGGCGGCCAGCCCCAGCATTTT. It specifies CASSEGTGGGQPQHF.

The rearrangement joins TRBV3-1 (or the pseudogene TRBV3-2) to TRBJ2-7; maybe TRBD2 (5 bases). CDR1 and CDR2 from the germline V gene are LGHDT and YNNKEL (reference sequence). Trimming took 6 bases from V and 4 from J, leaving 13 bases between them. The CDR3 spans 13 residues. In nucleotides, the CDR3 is TGTGCCAGCAGGCAGGCGTCGGGGTACGAGCAGTACTTC. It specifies CASRQASGYEQYF.

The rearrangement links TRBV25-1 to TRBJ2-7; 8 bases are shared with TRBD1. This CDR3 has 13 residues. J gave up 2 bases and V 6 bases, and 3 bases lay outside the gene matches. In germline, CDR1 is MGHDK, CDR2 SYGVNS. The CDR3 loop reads CASRDRATYEQYF. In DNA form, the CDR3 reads TGTGCCAGCAGGGACAGGGCCACCTACGAGCAGTACTTC.

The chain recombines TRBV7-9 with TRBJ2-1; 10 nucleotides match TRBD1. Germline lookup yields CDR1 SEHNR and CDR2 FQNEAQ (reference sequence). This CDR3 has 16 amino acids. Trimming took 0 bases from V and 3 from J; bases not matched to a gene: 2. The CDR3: CASSLAGTGVYNEQFF. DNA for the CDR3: TGTGCCAGCAGCTTAGCCGGGACAGGGGTCTACAATGAGCAGTTCTTC.

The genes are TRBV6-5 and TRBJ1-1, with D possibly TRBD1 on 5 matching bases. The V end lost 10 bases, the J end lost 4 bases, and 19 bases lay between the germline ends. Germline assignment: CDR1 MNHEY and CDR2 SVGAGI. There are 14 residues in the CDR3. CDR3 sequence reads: CATFLSGVGTEAFF. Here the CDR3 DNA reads TGTGCCACATTCCTTTCGGGGGTGGGCACTGAAGCTTTCTTT.

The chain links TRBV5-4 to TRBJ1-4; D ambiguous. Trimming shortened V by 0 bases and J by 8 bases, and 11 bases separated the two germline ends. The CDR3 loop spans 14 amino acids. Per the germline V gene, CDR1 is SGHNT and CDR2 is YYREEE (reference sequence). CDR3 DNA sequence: TGTGCCAGCAGCTTGGGAGCTGTCGGGGAAAAACTGTTTTTT. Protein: CASSLGAVGEKLFF.

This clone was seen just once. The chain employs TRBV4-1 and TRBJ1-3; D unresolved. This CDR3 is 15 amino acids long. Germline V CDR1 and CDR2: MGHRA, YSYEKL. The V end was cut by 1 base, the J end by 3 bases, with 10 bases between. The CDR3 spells CASSQGAIIGNTIYF. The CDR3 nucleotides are TGCGCCAGCAGCCAAGGGGCGATCATTGGAAACACCATATATTTT.

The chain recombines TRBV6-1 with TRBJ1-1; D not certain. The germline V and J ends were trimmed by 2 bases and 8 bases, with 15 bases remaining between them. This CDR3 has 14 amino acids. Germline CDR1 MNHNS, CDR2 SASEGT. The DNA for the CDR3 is TGTGCCAGCAGTGAAAGGAGCGTCCCCTCCGAAGCTTTCTTT. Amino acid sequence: CASSERSVPSEAFF.

The CDR3 nucleotides read TGCGCCAGCAGCTTGGTTGCGGGGTACACAAACAATGAGCAGTTCTTC. Translation gives CASSLVAGYTNNEQFF. The chain joins TRBV5-1 to TRBJ2-1, with D perhaps TRBD2 (6 bases). This CDR3 region has 16 residues. Trimming removed 0 bases from V and 5 bases from J, with 15 bases in between. Germline V gene data show CDR1 as SGHRS and CDR2 as YFSETQ. The full variable domain, with the rest looked up from reference TRBV5-1 and TRBJ2-1, is KAGVTQTPRYLIKTRGQQVTLSCSPISGHRSVSWYQQTPGQGLQFLFEYFSETQRNKGNFPGRFSGRQFSNSRSEMNVSTLELGDSALYLCASSLVAGYTNNEQFFGPGTRLTVL.

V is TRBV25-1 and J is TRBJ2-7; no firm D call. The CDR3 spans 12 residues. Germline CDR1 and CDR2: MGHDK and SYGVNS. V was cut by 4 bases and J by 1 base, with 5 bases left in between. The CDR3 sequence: CASSGLSYEQYF. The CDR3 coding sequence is TGTGCCAGCAGTGGACTTTCCTACGAGCAGTACTTC.

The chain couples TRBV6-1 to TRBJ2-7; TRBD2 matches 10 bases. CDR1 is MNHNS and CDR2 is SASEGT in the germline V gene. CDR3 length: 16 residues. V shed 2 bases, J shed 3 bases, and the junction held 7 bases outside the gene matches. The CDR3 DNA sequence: TGTGCCAGCAGTGAAACACTAGCGGGGACGATCTACGAGCAGTACTTC. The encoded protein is CASSETLAGTIYEQYF.